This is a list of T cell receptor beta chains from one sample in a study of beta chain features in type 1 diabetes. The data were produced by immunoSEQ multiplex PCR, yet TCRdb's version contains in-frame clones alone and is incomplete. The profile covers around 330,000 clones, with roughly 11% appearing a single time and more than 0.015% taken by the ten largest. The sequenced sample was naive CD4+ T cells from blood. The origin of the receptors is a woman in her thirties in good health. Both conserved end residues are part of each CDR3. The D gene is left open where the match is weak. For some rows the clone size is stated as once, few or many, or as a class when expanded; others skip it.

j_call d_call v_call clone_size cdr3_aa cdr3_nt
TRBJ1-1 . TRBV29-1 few CSGCRAMNTEAFF TGCAGCGGATGCAGGGCGATGAACACTGAAGCTTTCTTT
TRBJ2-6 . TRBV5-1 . CASSLTSSTSGANVLTF TGCGCCAGCAGCTTGACTTCCTCTACTTCTGGGGCCAACGTCCTGACTTTC
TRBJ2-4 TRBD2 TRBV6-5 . CASSPRGGRENIQYF TGTGCCAGCAGTCCCCGCGGGGGGCGGGAAAACATTCAGTACTTC
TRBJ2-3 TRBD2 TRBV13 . CASRLRTSGTTDTQYF TGTGCCAGCAGACTCCGGACTAGCGGGACCACAGATACGCAGTATTTT
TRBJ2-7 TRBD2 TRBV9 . CASSADAGLAGRYEQYF TGTGCCAGCAGCGCGGACGCGGGACTAGCGGGAAGGTACGAGCAGTACTTC
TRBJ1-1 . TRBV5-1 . CASSSGENTEAFF TGCGCCAGCAGCTCCGGGGAGAACACTGAAGCTTTCTTT
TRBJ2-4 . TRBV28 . CASSLFGAGDWNIQYF TGTGCCAGCAGTTTATTCGGGGCAGGGGATTGGAACATTCAGTACTTC
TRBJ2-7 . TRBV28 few CASSLMAAGNDEQYF TGTGCCAGCAGTTTGATGGCCGCAGGGAACGACGAGCAGTACTTC
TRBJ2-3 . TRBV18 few CASSPRRGTSTDTQYF TGTGCCAGCTCACCACGCAGGGGAACTAGCACAGATACGCAGTATTTT
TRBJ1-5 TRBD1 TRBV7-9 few CASTGQGDDSNQPQHF TGTGCCAGTACTGGACAGGGGGATGATAGCAATCAGCCCCAGCATTTT
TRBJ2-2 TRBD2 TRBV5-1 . CASSLEAGPNTGELFF TGCGCCAGCAGCTTGGAAGCGGGGCCGAACACCGGGGAGCTGTTTTTT
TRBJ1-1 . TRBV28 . CASDGVNTEAFF TGTGCCAGCGACGGAGTGAACACTGAAGCTTTCTTT
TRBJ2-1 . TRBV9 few CASSVVGSSNEQFF TGTGCCAGCAGCGTAGTGGGCAGCAGCAATGAGCAGTTCTTC
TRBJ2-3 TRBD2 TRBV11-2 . CASSFGLAGATDTQYF TGTGCCAGCAGCTTCGGACTAGCGGGAGCAACAGATACGCAGTATTTT
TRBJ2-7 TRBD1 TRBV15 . CATSRAPGQGFDEQYF TGTGCCACCAGCAGGGCACCGGGACAGGGGTTCGACGAGCAGTACTTC
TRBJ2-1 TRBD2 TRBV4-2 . CASSQVAGGRYNEQFF TGTGCCAGCAGCCAAGTCGCAGGCGGGAGGTACAATGAGCAGTTCTTC
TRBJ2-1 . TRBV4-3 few CASSQGRPGTNEQFF TGCGCCAGCAGCCAGGGGAGACCTGGTACCAATGAGCAGTTCTTC
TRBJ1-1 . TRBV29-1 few CSVAGRSMNTEAFF TGCAGCGTTGCCGGTCGGTCCATGAACACTGAAGCTTTCTTT
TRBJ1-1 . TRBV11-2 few CASSGRGKGTEAFF TGTGCCAGCAGCGGCAGGGGAAAGGGGACTGAAGCTTTCTTT
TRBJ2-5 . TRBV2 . CASLWQGPQETQYF TGTGCCAGCCTATGGCAGGGCCCCCAAGAGACCCAGTACTTC
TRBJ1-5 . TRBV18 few CASSLSNQPQHF TGTGCCAGCTCACTAAGCAATCAGCCCCAGCATTTT
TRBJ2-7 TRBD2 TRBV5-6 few CASSLVLAGGNSYEQYF TGTGCCAGCAGCTTGGTACTAGCGGGAGGAAATAGTTACGAGCAGTACTTC
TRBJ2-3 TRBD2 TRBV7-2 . CASSPGTSGWGTDTQYF TGTGCCAGCAGCCCCGGGACTAGCGGGTGGGGCACAGATACGCAGTATTTT
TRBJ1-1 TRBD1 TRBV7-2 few CASSTSQGMNTEAFF TGTGCCAGCAGCACATCACAGGGGATGAACACTGAAGCTTTCTTT
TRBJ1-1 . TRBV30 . CAWSATTWSTEAFF TGTGCCTGGAGTGCCACAACTTGGAGCACTGAAGCTTTCTTT
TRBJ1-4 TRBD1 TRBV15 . CATSRDRGSTNEKLFF TGTGCCACCAGCAGGGACAGGGGTTCAACTAATGAAAAACTGTTTTTT
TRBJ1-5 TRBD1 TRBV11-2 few CASSSKSGDRGLAQPQHF TGTGCCAGCAGCTCCAAATCCGGGGACAGGGGTTTGGCTCAGCCCCAGCATTTT
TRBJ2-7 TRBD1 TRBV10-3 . CAISESGQGSYEQYF TGTGCCATCAGTGAGTCGGGACAGGGTTCCTACGAGCAGTACTTC
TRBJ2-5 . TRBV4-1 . CASSQVSGQETQYF TGCGCCAGCAGCCAAGTATCAGGGCAAGAGACCCAGTACTTC
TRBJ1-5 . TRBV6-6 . CASSYAVDSFLGVSHF TGTGCCAGCAGTTACGCAGTGGACAGTTTCTTGGGGGTTTCGCATTTT
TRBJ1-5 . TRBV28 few CASSFGQNQPQHF TGTGCCAGCAGTTTTGGACAGAATCAGCCCCAGCATTTT
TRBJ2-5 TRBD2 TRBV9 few CASSSVQGGLPGETQYF TGTGCCAGCAGCTCAGTCCAGGGAGGGCTTCCGGGGGAGACCCAGTACTTC
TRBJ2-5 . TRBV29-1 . CSVESKFRRQETQYF TGCAGCGTTGAGTCGAAGTTCCGCCGGCAAGAGACCCAGTACTTC
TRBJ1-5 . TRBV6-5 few CASSYGGSNQPQHF TGTGCCAGCAGTTACGGAGGAAGCAATCAGCCCCAGCATTTT
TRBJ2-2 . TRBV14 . CASSQVRGTGELFF TGTGCCAGCAGCCAAGTTCGGGGCACCGGGGAGCTGTTTTTT
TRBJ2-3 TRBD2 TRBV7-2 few CASSLNPSGRTDTQYF TGTGCCAGCAGCTTAAACCCTAGCGGACGCACAGATACGCAGTATTTT
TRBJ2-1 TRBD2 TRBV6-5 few CASSPSGRNYNEQFF TGTGCCAGCAGTCCTAGCGGGAGAAATTACAATGAGCAGTTCTTC
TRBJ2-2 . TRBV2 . CASSLDRNTGELFF TGTGCCAGCAGTTTAGACAGGAACACCGGGGAGCTGTTTTTT
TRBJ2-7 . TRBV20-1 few CSARGGYEQYF TGCAGCGCCCGAGGGGGCTACGAGCAGTACTTC
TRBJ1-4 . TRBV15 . CATSREWAGEGEKLFF TGTGCCACCAGCAGAGAATGGGCAGGGGAAGGTGAAAAACTGTTTTTT
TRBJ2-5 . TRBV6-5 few CASSPRGETQYF TGTGCCAGCAGTCCCCGGGGGGAGACCCAGTACTTC
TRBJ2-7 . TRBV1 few CTSSQDRLYGEQYF TGCACCAGCAGCCAAGATAGGCTATACGGGGAGCAGTACTTC
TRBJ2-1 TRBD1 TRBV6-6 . CASKPGQGNEQFF TGTGCCAGCAAACCGGGACAGGGGAATGAGCAGTTCTTC
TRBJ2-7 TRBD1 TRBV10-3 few CASTGATYEQYF TGTGCCTCGACAGGGGCGACCTACGAGCAGTACTTC
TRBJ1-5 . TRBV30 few CAWSVPLWLGLNQPQHF TGTGCCTGGAGTGTACCTCTATGGCTGGGACTAAATCAGCCCCAGCATTTT
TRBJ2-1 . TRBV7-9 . CASSSQGQTLAEQFF TGTGCCAGCAGCTCTCAGGGGCAGACTTTAGCAGAGCAGTTCTTC
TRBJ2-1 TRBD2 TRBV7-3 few CASSLWNPGLAVNEQFF TGTGCCAGCAGCTTATGGAATCCGGGACTAGCGGTCAATGAGCAGTTCTTC
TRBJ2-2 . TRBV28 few CASSWDIANTGELFF TGTGCCAGCAGTTGGGACATCGCGAACACCGGGGAGCTGTTTTTT